This T cell receptor beta chain was recovered during a study of immune heterogeneity within non-small cell lung tumors. Per sample, roughly 570 ng of bulk tumor genomic DNA was the template used. During surgery, each primary tumor gave multiple biopsies spaced as far apart as possible. Each patient presented with untreated, newly diagnosed non-small cell lung cancer and received curative surgery. Using 32 V and 13 J primers, multiplex PCR amplified TCR beta CDR3. MiXCR, run by TCRdb on the multiplex PCR reads, gives a single entry per CDR3 protein. This table holds 7,000 to 9,000 distinct CDR3 sequences, roughly a fifth found once. CDR3 length equals 15 residues. V lost 5 bases, J lost 2 bases, and 14 bases lay in between. The germline V gene encodes CDR1 SGHTA and CDR2 FQGTGA. This clonotype rates as medium-sized.

This TCR was recovered from a man between 60 and 70 years old with non-small cell lung cancer. Material for sequencing was lung tumor tissue. This rearrangement joins TRBV7-3 to TRBJ2-3; TRBD1 might be the D (6 bases). This chain's CDR3 is CASSPRDTDTDTQYF. The DNA for the CDR3 is TGTGCCAGCAGCCCTCGGGACACAGACACAGATACGCAGTATTTT.